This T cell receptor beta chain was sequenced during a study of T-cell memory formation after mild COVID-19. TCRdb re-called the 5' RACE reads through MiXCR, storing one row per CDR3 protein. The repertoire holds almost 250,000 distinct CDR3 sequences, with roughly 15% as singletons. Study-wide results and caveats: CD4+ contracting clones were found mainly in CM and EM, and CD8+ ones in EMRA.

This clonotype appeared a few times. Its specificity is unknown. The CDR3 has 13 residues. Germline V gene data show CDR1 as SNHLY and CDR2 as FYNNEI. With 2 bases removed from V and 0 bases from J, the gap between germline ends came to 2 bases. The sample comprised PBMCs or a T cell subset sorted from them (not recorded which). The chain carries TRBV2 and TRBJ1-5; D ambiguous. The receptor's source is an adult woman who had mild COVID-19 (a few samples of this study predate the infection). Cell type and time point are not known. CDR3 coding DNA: TGTGCCAGCAGTGAAAATAGCAATCAGCCCCAGCATTTT. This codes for CASSENSNQPQHF.